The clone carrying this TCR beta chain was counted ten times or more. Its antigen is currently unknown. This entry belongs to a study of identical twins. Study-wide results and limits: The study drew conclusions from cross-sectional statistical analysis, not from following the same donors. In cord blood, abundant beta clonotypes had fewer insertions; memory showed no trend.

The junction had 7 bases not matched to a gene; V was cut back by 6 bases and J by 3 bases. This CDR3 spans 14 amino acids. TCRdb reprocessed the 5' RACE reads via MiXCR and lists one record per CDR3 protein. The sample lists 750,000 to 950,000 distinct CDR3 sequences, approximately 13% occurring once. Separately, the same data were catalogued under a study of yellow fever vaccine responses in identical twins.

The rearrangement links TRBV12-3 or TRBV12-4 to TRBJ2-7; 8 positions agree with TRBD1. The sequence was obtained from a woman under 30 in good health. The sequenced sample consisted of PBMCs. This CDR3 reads CASSRGTGIYEQYF. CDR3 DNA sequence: TGTGCCAGCAGCCGAGGGACAGGAATCTACGAGCAGTACTTC.